Reported below is one T cell receptor (beta chain). Its antigen is currently unknown. This sample stems from a study of immune evolution from preneoplasia to lung adenocarcinoma. Broader study findings: Later-stage lesions seemingly showed higher T cell density and diversity than normal lung.

Macro-dissection enriched premalignant or tumor cells before nucleic acid extraction. The data were produced by immunoSEQ multiplex PCR, yet TCRdb's version contains in-frame clones alone and is incomplete. The table lists over 3,000 clones, 85% of them singletons. V shed 0 bases and J shed 1 base, with 12 bases lying between them. Germline V lookup: CDR1 SGDLS, CDR2 YYNGEE. This CDR3 is built from 16 residues. The source of this sequence is a person between 45 and 65 years old with lung adenocarcinoma. The specimen sequenced was FFPE invasive lung adenocarcinoma tissue. The V gene is TRBV9, the J gene TRBJ2-3; D unresolved. The CDR3 here is CASSVGGIPGTDTQYF. CDR3 coding DNA: TGTGCCAGCAGCGTAGGTGGGATTCCCGGCACAGATACGCAGTATTTT.